This TCR beta chain was found in a study of vaccination effects on CD4 cells after COVID-19. CD4+ T cells specific for antigen were expanded with viral peptide pools by the ViraFEST assay before sequencing. Around day 10 of culture, CD4+ T cells were separated out. This individual contracted SARS-CoV-2 between March and December 2020, as verified by PCR. Roughly 2 million PBMC per well were cultured with approximately 10 IU/ml IL-2 and approximately 10 ug/ml peptides. Pooled HIV-1 Nef peptides were the negative control culture. At days 3 and 7, half of the medium was exchanged for IL-2 medium. Libraries were prepared by immunoSEQ multiplex PCR; TCRdb keeps only in-frame clonotypes and omits some of them. In the table there are 55,000 to 90,000 clones, around 72% of which are singletons. A remark on this clone: Its cognate antigen is unknown.

Findings and limits, study-wide: For convalescents, most of the spike-reactive clones seen post-vaccine were new vaccine-induced clones.

The V end was cut by 0 bases, the J end by 4 bases, with 10 bases between. The CDR3 runs 15 residues. Germline V gene lookup returns CDR1 LGHNA and CDR2 YNFKEQ. V and J are TRBV4-2 and TRBJ1-3, with a weak D call TRBD1 (5 bases). This clonotype was sampled from a human donor who had a prior SARS-CoV-2 infection. The input for sequencing was CD4+ T cells from PBMCs cultured with HIV peptides, taken before COVID-19 vaccination. Subset given: HIV-1 Nef peptide pool negative control/reference culture. The CDR3 DNA reads as TGTGCCAGCAGCCAAGATCTAACAGGCGGAAACACCATATATTTT. Translated, it gives CASSQDLTGGNTIYF.